This entry lists 4 T cell receptor beta chains sequenced from one sample in a study of shared clonotypes between healthy human individuals. Generated by immunoSEQ multiplex PCR, the TCRdb table keeps only in-frame clones and is missing some. The sample records about 2.1 million clones, 85% to 95% being singletons. Naive CD8 cells comprised CD45RO-negative, CCR7-positively selected cells, excluding terminally differentiated effector memory CD45RA+ cells. Sequencing used naive CD8+ T cells from PBMCs. Receptor source: a man aged 18 to 30 in good health. Some clones in this sample may be carry-over from other donors' samples.

This clone has just one count. The chain joins TRBV6-1 to TRBJ2-3; D is unresolved. Germline V gives CDR1 MNHNS, CDR2 SASEGT. V lost 4 bases, J lost 0 bases, and 17 bases lay in between. This CDR3 is 17 amino acids long. Here the CDR3 DNA reads TGTGCCAGCAGTGCCGGAATAGCATGGCAGAGCACAGATACGCAGTATTTT. Its translation: CASSAGIAWQSTDTQYF.

The rearrangement joins TRBV9 to TRBJ2-1; 13 bases line up with TRBD2. This CDR3 region has 20 residues. Germline V gene data show CDR1 as SGDLS and CDR2 as YYNGEE. Germline trimming cut 7 bases from V and 9 bases from J; bases unmatched to any gene: 25. The CDR3 nucleotides read TGTGCCAGCGAGGAGGGGGAGGTTCCTAGGACTAGCGGGAGAGGTAGTGAGCAGTTCTTC. It codes for CASEEGEVPRTSGRGSEQFF. Complete variable domain (other parts from reference TRBV9 and TRBJ2-1): DSGVTQTPKHLITATGQRVTLRCSPRSGDLSVYWYQQSLDQGLQFLIQYYNGEERAKGNILERFSAQQFPDLHSELNLSSLELGDSALYFCASEEGEVPRTSGRGSEQFFGPGTRLTVL.

This chain uses TRBV27 with TRBJ2-3, with 11 bases fitting TRBD2. The V gene end was trimmed by 0 bases and the J gene end by 7 bases; junction bases not matched to a gene: 6. The CDR3 consists of 16 residues. Germline values: CDR1 MNHEY, CDR2 SMNVEV (reference sequence). This chain's CDR3 is CASSLSTTSGTHTQYF. The CDR3 coding sequence is TGTGCCAGCAGTTTATCGACGACTAGCGGGACCCATACGCAGTATTTT.

This chain links TRBV15 with TRBJ2-6; 8 nucleotides match TRBD1. The trim removed 3 bases at V and 0 bases at J, leaving 4 bases unmatched. Looked up from germline, CDR1 is LNHNV and CDR2 is YYDKDF (reference sequence). The CDR3 has 17 amino acids. The CDR3 region has the DNA TGTGCCACCAGCAGGGACAGGGAGCTCTCTGGGGCCAACGTCCTGACTTTC. This codes for CATSRDRELSGANVLTF.